The 9 T cell receptor beta chains reported below all come from one sample, sequenced in a study of cytomegalovirus exposure and HLA in healthy donors. A multiplex PCR was run with 60 Vbeta primers and 13 Jbeta primers. Method: immunoSEQ multiplex PCR; TCRdb's copy keeps in-frame clones and lacks some. The sample contains around 50,000 clones, about 86% of which appear only once. Input material: PBMCs. All receptors derive from a man aged 35 to 55 in good health and CMV-seronegative.

This chain joins TRBV27 and TRBJ2-7; the D gene is possibly TRBD1 (5 bases). This CDR3 is built from 13 residues. Germline-derived CDR1 and CDR2 are MNHEY and SMNVEV (reference sequence). Trimming removed 6 bases at V and 6 bases at J, with 15 bases between. CDR3 sequence (DNA): TGTGCCAGCAGACCAGGGCGACCGGGCGAGCAGTACTTC. Translation: CASRPGRPGEQYF.

The chain combines TRBV6-4 with TRBJ2-2, with D perhaps matching TRBD1 (5 bases). CDR3 length: 15 amino acids. Trimming cost V 5 bases and J 0 bases, with 10 bases left between them. Germline lookup yields CDR1 MRHNA and CDR2 SNTAGT. CDR3 coding DNA: TGTGCCAGCAGTCAAGGGGAAACGAACACCGGGGAGCTGTTTTTT. Protein product: CASSQGETNTGELFF.

CDR3 nucleotide sequence: TGTGCCAGCAGAGAGACAGGGGGATACGAGCAGTACGTC. Protein sequence: CASRETGGYEQYV. The chain employs TRBV2 and TRBJ2-7; TRBD1 aligns across 9 bases. CDR1 is SNHLY and CDR2 is FYNNEI in the germline V gene. Germline trimming cut 6 bases from V and 4 bases from J; bases unmatched to any gene: 4. This CDR3 has 13 residues.

The rearrangement uses TRBV28 and TRBJ2-7; TRBD1 agrees at 10 bases. The ends lost 5 bases at V and 9 bases at J; junction bases unmatched: 7. The length of the CDR3 is 13 residues. The germline V gene has CDR1 MDHEN and CDR2 SYDVKM. The CDR3 reads CASSGTGDLGQYV. CDR3 DNA: TGTGCCAGCAGTGGGACAGGGGACCTCGGGCAGTACGTC.

This clone was counted only a few times. The chain carries TRBV5-6 and TRBJ1-1, with a possible D match to TRBD1 (5 bases). Germline CDR1 reads SGHDT; CDR2 reads YYEEEE. The CDR3 totals 15 residues. Between the trimmed V and J ends, which lost 1 base and 6 bases, there was a span of 16 bases. In nucleotides, the CDR3 is TGTGCCAGCAGCTTGTCCCCCCAGGGTGGCGCTGAAGCTTTCTTT. Amino acid sequence: CASSLSPQGGAEAFF.

The chain combines TRBV6-6 with TRBJ1-1, with D unresolved. The CDR3 is 13 amino acids. V was trimmed by 3 bases and J by 1 base, leaving 6 bases between them. CDR1 is MNHNY and CDR2 is SVGAGI in the germline V gene (reference sequence). This CDR3 reads CASSYAGNTEAFF. In DNA, the CDR3 is TGTGCCAGCAGTTATGCAGGGAACACTGAAGCTTTCTTT.

V is TRBV7-9 and J is TRBJ1-6; 7 bases map to TRBD1. Germline CDR1 and CDR2: SEHNR and FQNEAQ (reference sequence). V lost 8 bases and J lost 0; bases outside the gene matches: 1. The CDR3 extends over 14 amino acids. In DNA, the CDR3 is TGTGCCAGCGGGGACAGCTCCTATAATTCACCCCTCCACTTT. It codes for CASGDSSYNSPLHF. The full variable domain, completed using reference TRBV7-9 and TRBJ1-6, is DTGVSQNPRHKITKRGQNVTFRCDPISEHNRLYWYRQTLGQGPEFLTYFQNEAQLEKSRLLSDRFSAERPKGSFSTLEIQRTEQGDSAMYLCASGDSSYNSPLHFGNGTRLTVT.

The chain links TRBV19 to TRBJ1-4; D unclear. V dropped 4 bases and J dropped 0 bases, with 9 bases sitting between them. The germline V gene has CDR1 LNHDA and CDR2 SQIVND (reference sequence). The CDR3 spans 15 residues. CDR3 amino acids: CASSNSGSTNEKLFF. The CDR3 DNA follows: TGTGCCAGTAGTAACAGTGGCTCAACTAATGAAAAACTGTTTTTT. The full variable domain, rest sourced from reference TRBV19 and TRBJ1-4, is DGGITQSPKYLFRKEGQNVTLSCEQNLNHDAMYWYRQDPGQGLRLIYYSQIVNDFQKGDIAEGYSVSREKKESFPLTVTSAQKNPTAFYLCASSNSGSTNEKLFFGSGTQLSVL.

The chain couples TRBV21-1 to TRBJ1-1. TRBV21-1 is an annotated pseudogene. This CDR3 is 15 amino acids long. The CDR3 sequence: CASSRGKTRNTEAFF. For the CDR3, the DNA is TGTGCCAGCAGCAGAGGGAAGACCAGGAACACTGAAGCTTTCTTT.